Below are 14 T cell receptor beta chains sequenced from a single sample in a study of patients and donors after allogeneic stem cell transplantation. MiXCR, run by TCRdb on the RT-PCR reads, gives a single entry per CDR3 protein. The sample carries roughly 200,000 distinct CDR3 sequences, around 41% recorded once. Sequencing used blood, either unsorted or a sorted T cell fraction (not recorded which). The receptors were gathered from a human donor who was either an allogeneic HSCT recipient or a stem cell or donor lymphocyte infusion donor (not recorded which). It is not recorded whose cells these are; they may come from a transplant donor.

CDR3 in amino acids: CASSYSDNEQFF. CDR3 coding DNA: TGTGCCAGCAGTTACTCGGACAATGAGCAGTTCTTC. The chain links TRBV6-2 or TRBV6-3 to TRBJ2-1; D remains ambiguous. From germline, CDR1 is MNHEY and CDR2 SVGEGT. The V end lost 0 bases, the J end lost 5 bases, and 2 bases lay between the germline ends. The CDR3 is 12 residues long.

This clonotype has only a few counts. The rearrangement joins TRBV6-5 to TRBJ2-1, with a tentative D call TRBD1 (6 bases). In germline, CDR1 is MNHEY, CDR2 SVGAGI. CDR3 length equals 15 residues. Trimming took 4 bases from V and 4 from J, leaving 14 bases between them. The CDR3 nucleotides are TGTGCCAGCAGTTCCCCACGGACAGTATACAATGAGCAGTTCTTC. Residues: CASSSPRTVYNEQFF.

This chain uses TRBV4-1 with TRBJ2-3, with D maybe TRBD1 (5 bases). CDR1 is MGHRA, CDR2 YSYEKL, per germline. Trimming removed 1 base from V and 0 bases from J, with 8 bases in between. This CDR3 region has 15 residues. CDR3: CASSQGTLSTDTQYF. CDR3 nucleotide sequence: TGCGCCAGCAGCCAAGGGACACTTAGCACAGATACGCAGTATTTT.

The rearrangement uses TRBV28 and TRBJ2-1; 11 bases line up with TRBD2. The CDR3 totals 17 residues. V lost 6 bases to trimming and J lost 7 bases; unmatched junction nucleotides: 14. Germline CDR1 and CDR2: MDHEN and SYDVKM. The CDR3 loop reads CASSVWAGASGGNEQFF. The DNA of the CDR3 is TGTGCCAGCAGCGTTTGGGCTGGGGCTAGCGGGGGGAATGAGCAGTTCTTC. Using reference TRBV28 and TRBJ2-1 for the parts outside the CDR3, the full variable domain is DVKVTQSSRYLVKRTGEKVFLECVQDMDHENMFWYRQDPGLGLRLIYFSYDVKMKEKGDIPEGYSVSREKKERFSLILESASTNQTSMYLCASSVWAGASGGNEQFFGPGTRLTVL.

The rearrangement uses TRBV5-1 and TRBJ2-1; 9 bases align to TRBD1. From germline, CDR1 is SGHRS and CDR2 YFSETQ. There are 13 residues in the CDR3. After removal of 3 bases from V and 9 bases from J, the junction contained 4 bases not matched to a gene. CDR3: CASSWAQGAEQFF. In nucleotides, the CDR3 is TGCGCCAGCAGCTGGGCACAGGGGGCTGAGCAGTTCTTC.

V gene TRBV6-1 combines with J gene TRBJ1-1, with D tentatively TRBD1 (6 bases). Looked up from germline, CDR1 is MNHNS and CDR2 is SASEGT. This CDR3 is 14 amino acids long. Trimming cost V 4 bases and J 1 base, with 10 bases left between them. CDR3 nucleotides: TGTGCCAGCAGTGCAGGGGCCTCGAACACTGAAGCTTTCTTT. This gives the protein CASSAGASNTEAFF.

This rearrangement joins TRBV9 to TRBJ1-6; D unresolved. The germline CDR1 and CDR2 sequences are SGDLS and YYNGEE. The V and J ends lost 0 bases and 7 bases respectively, with 11 bases between them. The CDR3 sequence is 15 residues long. In DNA form, the CDR3 reads TGTGCCAGCAGCGTAGGGGTAGGGAAGAATTCACCCCTCCACTTT. Protein: CASSVGVGKNSPLHF.

This clonotype was detected only a few times. The CDR3 DNA follows: TGTGCCAGCAGCTTCAGGGGTTTCGACACTGAAGCTTTCTTT. Protein sequence: CASSFRGFDTEAFF. V gene TRBV3-1 combines with J gene TRBJ1-1; a weak D match, TRBD1 (6 bases). Germline V CDR1 and CDR2: LGHDT, YNNKEL (reference sequence). The CDR3 length is 14 residues. V was pared by 5 bases and J by 3 bases, with 13 bases between.

This clonotype was counted a few times. The CDR3 reads CASSYSQQVGNTIYF. CDR3 DNA: TGTGCCAGCAGTTACTCCCAACAGGTTGGAAACACCATATATTTT. The chain employs TRBV6-6 and TRBJ1-3; tentatively, D is TRBD1 (5 bases). CDR1 and CDR2 from the germline V gene are MNHNY and SVGAGI (reference sequence). V was clipped by 0 bases and J by 3 bases, with 9 bases between them. The CDR3 length is 15 residues.

The table lists this clonotype with a few counts. V and J are TRBV10-3 and TRBJ1-1; D call uncertain. The CDR3 extends over 14 amino acids. V lost 6 bases to trimming and J lost 1 base, with 12 bases between them. CDR1 and CDR2 (germline): ENHRY, SYGVKD. The CDR3 loop is CAIRGRHPNTEAFF. In DNA form, the CDR3 reads TGTGCCATCAGGGGGAGACACCCGAACACTGAAGCTTTCTTT.

DNA for the CDR3: TGTGCCAGCTCACCACCGGGACAGGGGAGCAATCAGCCCCAGCATTTT. Translating gives CASSPPGQGSNQPQHF. This sequence joins TRBV18 and TRBJ1-5, with 10 bases that match TRBD1. Germline V gene data show CDR1 as KGHSH and CDR2 as LQKENI. CDR3 length equals 16 residues. The J segment lost 1 base and the V segment lost 0 bases, leaving 0 bases of the junction unmatched.

The genes are TRBV16 and TRBJ1-1, with a possible D match to TRBD1 (6 bases). CDR3 length equals 15 residues. Germline CDR1 reads KGHSY; CDR2 reads FQNENV. V lost 0 bases and J lost 1, with 9 bases in between. The CDR3 here is CASSQSGRGNTEAFF. CDR3 nucleotides: TGTGCCAGCAGCCAATCGGGCAGGGGGAACACTGAAGCTTTCTTT.

The table lists this clonotype with a count of one. V usage is TRBV10-1 and J usage is TRBJ2-5; D is uncertain. Trimming took 5 bases from V and 2 from J, leaving 9 bases between them. The CDR3 runs to 13 residues. CDR1 and CDR2 from the germline V gene are WNHNN and SYGVQD (reference sequence). The CDR3 reads CASSMGLQETQYF. The CDR3 coding sequence is TGCGCCAGCAGTATGGGCCTTCAAGAGACCCAGTACTTC.

This clonotype has just a few counts. The CDR3 nucleotides read TGCAGTGCTGACCCTTTCACAGGGCAGGGATCCTACGAGCAGTACTTC. This gives the protein CSADPFTGQGSYEQYF. The rearrangement joins TRBV20-1 to TRBJ2-7; D may be TRBD1 (6 bases). Germline assignment: CDR1 DFQATT and CDR2 SNEGSKA (reference sequence). V shed 5 bases and J shed 1 base, with 21 bases lying between them. The length of the CDR3 is 16 residues.